The clone carrying this TCR beta chain has more than one count but fewer than ten. Its antigen is as yet unknown. TCRdb used MiXCR to reprocess the reads, holding one entry per CDR3 protein. The sample shows around 900,000 distinct CDR3 sequences, less than 40% of them seen only once. The record originates from a study of T cell repertoires in cytomegalovirus infection. On the study more broadly: Newly reported HLA-C-restricted and thoroughly characterized HLA-B-restricted CMV epitopes were employed. Both CMV infection and a matching HLA type were indicated by public TCR beta signatures. Overall study results and limits: Cumulative public TCR beta family frequency identified carriers of CMV plus the relevant HLA. The ex vivo response was dominated by HLA-C-restricted CMV-specific TCR beta clonotypes.

This CDR3 has 15 residues. Germline V gene lookup returns CDR1 SGHDN and CDR2 FVKESK. Trimming pared 0 bases from V and 6 bases from J, leaving 11 bases between. The rearrangement joins TRBV14 to TRBJ2-2; D not resolved. Specimen: cultured CD8+ T cells from PBMCs, collected from culture after CMV antigen stimulation. This clonotype was obtained from a human donor in good health (CMV status not recorded). Some clones in this sample may be carry-over from other donors' samples. CDR3 residues: CASSQERLLAGELFF. CDR3 in DNA: TGTGCCAGCAGCCAAGAGAGACTCCTCGCCGGGGAGCTGTTTTTT. The complete variable domain, with remaining parts taken from reference TRBV14 and TRBJ2-2, reads EAGVTQFPSHSVIEKGQTVTLRCDPISGHDNLYWYRRVMGKEIKFLLHFVKESKQDESGMPNNRFLAERTGGTYSTLKVQPAELEDSGVYFCASSQERLLAGELFFGEGSRLTVL.